Shown below are 19 T cell receptor beta chains from a single sample sequenced in a study of blood T cells in healthy people across ages. A J-beta primer mix and a sample-barcoded 5' primer were used in a second PCR of roughly 6 to 11 cycles. TCRdb fed the 5' RACE reads into MiXCR, producing one record per CDR3 protein. The top ten clones hold approximately 17% of a sample with roughly 570,000 distinct CDR3 sequences, 25% to 30% of them seen once. Sequencing was carried out using blood. All receptors come from a woman between 65 and 79 years old in good health.

This clonotype came up a few times. The chain uses TRBV11-1 and TRBJ2-6; D is unresolved. The germline V gene encodes CDR1 SGHAT and CDR2 FQDESV (reference sequence). With 6 bases removed from V and 4 bases from J, the gap between germline ends came to 19 bases. This CDR3 comprises 17 residues. The CDR3 DNA sequence: TGTGCCAGCAGAAAAGAGGTGGCCCCCACGGGGGCCAACGTCCTGACTTTC. Translated, it gives CASRKEVAPTGANVLTF.

In this sample, this clonotype turned up a few times. The chain has TRBV3-1 and TRBJ1-2; weak D call: TRBD1 (5 bases). Trimming took off 4 bases at V and 4 bases at J, with 13 bases between the two ends. Germline V CDR1 and CDR2: LGHDT, YNNKEL (reference sequence). The CDR3 consists of 14 residues. The CDR3 sequence is CASSRDSGLYGYTF. The CDR3 DNA sequence: TGTGCCAGCAGCCGCGACAGCGGACTCTATGGCTACACCTTC.

The table lists this clonotype with a few counts. The chain joins TRBV10-3 to TRBJ2-3, with 10 bases matching TRBD2. Trimming removed 0 bases from V and 6 bases from J; junction bases left unmatched: 6. The germline CDR1 and CDR2 sequences are ENHRY and SYGVKD. This CDR3 spans 16 amino acids. The DNA for the CDR3 is TGTGCCATCAGTGAGTCCTCGGGACTAGCGAGGGATACGCAGTATTTT. Its translation: CAISESSGLARDTQYF.

J is TRBJ2-5 and V is TRBV12-3 or TRBV12-4, with 8 bases matching TRBD2. Germline trimming cut 0 bases from V and 1 base from J; bases unmatched to any gene: 4. This CDR3 contains 16 residues. CDR3 amino acids: CASSLATGGAQETQYF. CDR3 bases: TGTGCCAGCAGTTTAGCTACCGGGGGGGCCCAAGAGACCCAGTACTTC.

This clonotype has a handful of counts. This chain connects TRBV7-3 to TRBJ1-2; D is undetermined. CDR1 SGHTA and CDR2 FQGTGA come from the germline V gene. The ends were cut back, 5 bases at V and 4 bases at J, with 14 bases in the middle. The length of the CDR3 is 14 residues. The CDR3 loop reads CASSPSLDGYGYTF. The CDR3 region has the DNA TGTGCCAGCAGCCCATCCTTGGACGGCTATGGCTACACCTTC. The variable domain in full, with the rest retrieved from reference TRBV7-3 and TRBJ1-2, is GAGVSQTPSNKVTEKGKYVELRCDPISGHTALYWYRQSLGQGPEFLIYFQGTGAADDSGLPNDRFFAVRPEGSVSTLKIQRTERGDSAVYLCASSPSLDGYGYTFGSGTRLTVV.

The sample holds many counts of this clonotype. The chain carries TRBV27 and TRBJ2-5; perhaps TRBD1 as D (6 bases). V was trimmed by 2 bases and J by 5 bases, leaving 9 bases between them. The germline V gene has CDR1 MNHEY and CDR2 SMNVEV (reference sequence). CDR3 length: 13 residues. DNA of the CDR3: TGTGCCAGCAGTTTAGGACAGAAGGAGACCCAGTACTTC. Its protein product is CASSLGQKETQYF.

This clonotype was seen just once. The chain employs TRBV7-2 and TRBJ2-1, with 7 positions matching TRBD1. Germline CDR1 SGHTA, CDR2 FQGNSA. This CDR3 comprises 16 residues. V dropped 6 bases and J dropped 8; count of bases not matched to a gene: 16. The CDR3 DNA reads as TGTGCCAGCAGACCCAATTTAGGGGGCCGCTTGCATGAGCAGTTCTTC. Protein product: CASRPNLGGRLHEQFF. Complete variable domain (other parts from reference TRBV7-2 and TRBJ2-1): GAGVSQSPSNKVTEKGKDVELRCDPISGHTALYWYRQSLGQGLEFLIYFQGNSAPDKSGLPSDRFSAERTGGSVSTLTIQRTQQEDSAVYLCASRPNLGGRLHEQFFGPGTRLTVL.

This clonotype turned up a few times. The gene calls are TRBV7-9 and TRBJ2-5, with D possibly matching TRBD1 (9 bases). Trimming removed 7 bases from V and 2 bases from J, with 23 bases in between. The germline gives CDR1 SEHNR, CDR2 FQNEAQ (reference sequence). The CDR3 contains 17 residues. In DNA form, the CDR3 reads TGTGCCAGCACCCCGGGACAGGGAGCGGGAGATCAAGAGACCCAGTACTTC. Its protein product is CASTPGQGAGDQETQYF.

The chain uses TRBV5-1 and TRBJ2-5; a weak D match, TRBD1 (7 bases). CDR3 size: 15 residues. Germline values: CDR1 SGHRS, CDR2 YFSETQ. Trimming took 6 bases from V and 4 from J, leaving 19 bases between them. The CDR3 spells CASTTGEDFIETQYF. In DNA, the CDR3 is TGCGCCAGCACCACAGGGGAGGATTTTATAGAGACCCAGTACTTC.

This chain connects TRBV29-1 to TRBJ2-5, with 11 nucleotides matching TRBD2. Germline lookup yields CDR1 SQVTM and CDR2 ANQGSEA. This CDR3 spans 13 amino acids. The CDR3 loop reads CSLAGGKGETQYF. For the CDR3, the DNA is TGCAGTTTAGCGGGGGGGAAAGGAGAGACCCAGTACTTC.

This clonotype turned up a few times. The V and J genes are TRBV7-2 and TRBJ2-2; 9 positions agree with TRBD2. CDR3 size: 19 residues. CDR1 and CDR2 from the germline V gene are SGHTA and FQGNSA. With 1 base clipped from V and 1 base from J, the junction kept 10 bases outside the gene matches. The CDR3 sequence is CASSLVLQWTSENTGELFF. The CDR3 region has the DNA TGTGCCAGCAGCTTAGTACTGCAATGGACTAGCGAGAACACCGGGGAGCTGTTTTTT.

The rearrangement joins TRBV12-3 or TRBV12-4 to TRBJ1-1; 9 bases align to TRBD1. This CDR3 is built from 13 residues. V was pared by 7 bases and J by 4 bases, with 4 bases of the junction left unmatched. The CDR3 loop reads CASTSGQGTEAFF. The DNA of the CDR3 is TGTGCCAGCACCTCGGGACAGGGCACTGAAGCTTTCTTT.

Remarks on this clonotype: The junction departs from the called germline gene at one end, perhaps through a read error. V usage is TRBV5-1 and J usage is TRBJ2-5; 7 bases agree with TRBD1. Germline V gene data show CDR1 as SGHRS and CDR2 as YFSETQ. The CDR3 is made up of 14 amino acids. The DNA of the CDR3 is TGCGCCAGCAGCTTGGGAACAGGGGCTAATGAGCAGCTCTTC. It encodes CASSLGTGANEQLF. Full variable domain (missing parts from reference TRBV5-1 and TRBJ2-5): KAGVTQTPRYLIKTRGQQVTLSCSPISGHRSVSWYQQTPGQGLQFLFEYFSETQRNKGNFPGRFSGRQFSNSRSEMNVSTLELGDSALYLCASSLGTGANEQLFGPGTRLLVL.

This clonotype was seen a handful of times. The chain combines TRBV7-3 with TRBJ2-2; D is ambiguous. Germline V CDR1 and CDR2: SGHTA, FQGTGA. The CDR3 has 13 residues. V lost 5 bases to trimming and J lost 8 bases, with 12 bases between them. This CDR3 reads CASSPSPRGELFF. CDR3 DNA: TGTGCCAGCAGCCCATCCCCCAGAGGGGAGCTGTTTTTT.

The rearrangement joins TRBV7-2 to TRBJ2-4, with D perhaps being TRBD1 or TRBD2 (5 bases each). The CDR3 has 13 residues. Germline CDR1 and CDR2: SGHTA and FQGNSA. V gave up 2 bases and J gave up 6 bases, with 8 bases separating them. The CDR3 DNA reads as TGTGCCAGCAGCTTACAGGGAGTAAACATTCAGTACTTC. This sequence encodes CASSLQGVNIQYF.

The chain links TRBV7-9 to TRBJ2-3; TRBD1 agrees at 7 bases. In germline, CDR1 is SEHNR, CDR2 FQNEAQ (reference sequence). J gave up 2 bases and V 5 bases, and 7 bases lay outside the gene matches. The length of the CDR3 is 15 residues. The CDR3 spells CASSLETGITDTQYF. The CDR3 DNA sequence: TGTGCCAGCAGCCTTGAGACAGGGATCACAGATACGCAGTATTTT. Drawing the rest from reference TRBV7-9 and TRBJ2-3, the complete variable domain is DTGVSQNPRHKITKRGQNVTFRCDPISEHNRLYWYRQTLGQGPEFLTYFQNEAQLEKSRLLSDRFSAERPKGSFSTLEIQRTEQGDSAMYLCASSLETGITDTQYFGPGTRLTVL.

This clonotype was seen only a few times. V and J are TRBV12-3 or TRBV12-4 and TRBJ2-2; no clear D. The CDR3 is 13 residues long. The V gene lost 6 bases and the J gene lost 4 bases, with 9 bases spanning the gap. The CDR3 is CASRIGPTGELFF. DNA of the CDR3: TGTGCCAGCAGGATCGGGCCCACCGGGGAGCTGTTTTTT.

The rearrangement uses TRBV9 and TRBJ1-1; D call uncertain. In germline, CDR1 is SGDLS, CDR2 YYNGEE. The CDR3 is 13 residues long. V was pared by 4 bases and J by 3 bases, with 10 bases between. The CDR3: CASSISGDTEAFF. CDR3 DNA: TGTGCCAGCAGCATAAGCGGGGACACTGAAGCTTTCTTT. The full variable domain, in which reference TRBV9 and TRBJ1-1 provide the parts outside the CDR3, is DSGVTQTPKHLITATGQRVTLRCSPRSGDLSVYWYQQSLDQGLQFLIQYYNGEERAKGNILERFSAQQFPDLHSELNLSSLELGDSALYFCASSISGDTEAFFGQGTRLTVV.

The chain employs TRBV7-9 and TRBJ2-7; D is undetermined. V shed 2 bases and J shed 2 bases, with 10 bases lying between them. This CDR3 comprises 14 residues. Germline V gives CDR1 SEHNR, CDR2 FQNEAQ (reference sequence). The CDR3 loop is CASSLSAATYEQYF. In DNA form, the CDR3 reads TGTGCCAGCAGCTTATCGGCAGCCACCTACGAGCAGTACTTC.